The clone carrying this T cell receptor (beta chain) was counted between two and nine times. Antigen unknown. The data are from a study of cytomegalovirus exposure and HLA in healthy donors. At the level of the study: Around 190 million T cells yielded around 100 million unique TCR beta sequences, as an earlier analysis found. Genetic ancestry analysis placed around four fifths of the 300 to 400 donors that were genotyped in the Caucasian-associated cluster. Points from the study as a whole: TCR beta chains numbering some 160 were designated cytomegalovirus-associated.

Primers for the PCR totalled 60 Vbeta and 13 Jbeta. In the original analysis: Roughly 11 million of the roughly 80 million unique TCR beta chains counted in a later analysis were shared. Sequencing used immunoSEQ multiplex PCR; TCRdb keeps in-frame clones, though not all of them. Clone size and V and J calls were adopted from that table, with D and trimming inferred from the DNA. The sample yields about 82,000 clones, around 77% seen once. The CDR3 loop spans 14 amino acids. V lost 6 bases and J 5 bases, leaving 13 bases between the germline ends. Germline assignment: CDR1 MDHEN and CDR2 SYDVKM. This sequence originates from a man aged 50 or older in good health and CMV-seronegative. The sample consisted of PBMCs. The J gene is TRBJ1-4, the V gene TRBV28; a weak D match, TRBD1 (6 bases). The DNA for the CDR3 is TGTGCCAGCAGATCACAGGGCGGGAATGAAAAACTGTTTTTT. It encodes CASRSQGGNEKLFF. Together with reference TRBV28 and TRBJ1-4, the CDR3 gives the full variable domain: DVKVTQSSRYLVKRTGEKVFLECVQDMDHENMFWYRQDPGLGLRLIYFSYDVKMKEKGDIPEGYSVSREKKERFSLILESASTNQTSMYLCASRSQGGNEKLFFGSGTQLSVL.